This section outlines one T cell receptor (beta chain) sequence together with its context. This clonotype showed up just a few times. Its antigen remains unidentified. No qualities accompany the bases; no much larger clone lies one base away. Donors were a few dozen systemically healthy Caucasian individuals from Russia aged roughly 6 to 90 years. Each donor gave 9.5 to 10 milliliters of peripheral blood, drawn into EDTA-treated Vacutainer tubes. Ficoll-Paque density-gradient centrifugation was used to isolate PBMCs, with at least 7 million obtained per sample. Trizol reagent was used to extract total RNA from the PBMCs, yielding at least 5 micrograms per sample. For every donor, an aliquot of PBMCs went through flow cytometry to measure the percentages of naive CD45RAhigh/CD27high T cells. The data stem from a study of blood T cells in healthy people across ages (dated by TCRdb to between 2014 and 2017). Notes on the research overall: In model experiments, template switching captured about one uniquely barcoded TCR beta cDNA molecule for every two T cells. Using deep sequencing normalized with unique cDNA molecular identifiers, the study measured how TCR beta repertoire diversity changes with age. The donors were divided into four age groups: young (average approximately 16 years), middle-aged (roughly 42), aged (approximately 64) and long-lived (roughly 82). To avoid experimental bias, donors of different ages were spread randomly across the sequencing lanes. Using the same blood draw, the study looked at two additional independent replicas of 1 million unique cDNA reads for two donors, one aged 18 to 30 and the other aged 80 or older.

Study-level results and caveats: The long-lived group showed more naive CD4+ T cells, fewer expanded clones and increased TCR diversity than the aged group, suggesting age selection. Bulk unsorted PBMC profiling prevented conclusive comparison of naive and antigen-experienced compartments. A strong correlation was found between observed TCR beta diversity and the percentage of naive T cells measured by flow cytometry. Estimates of total diversity based on one million sequenced T cells were regarded as lower bounds and as underestimates. The CMV infection status of donors was not known, potentially confounding age-related changes in expanded clonotypes. As age increased, observed TCR beta diversity per million T cells dropped in a roughly linear way, and a significant reduction was already evident by age about 40.

The germline V gene encodes CDR1 LGHDT and CDR2 YNNKEL (reference sequence). Trimming removed 1 base from V and 0 bases from J; the gene matches leave 2 bases unexplained. The CDR3 runs 15 residues from the cysteine to the phenylalanine. Only the CDR3 region is kept as DNA, spanning 45 bases read in frame from base 1. Library creation used 5' RACE. TCRdb lists the instrument as Illumina HiSeq 2500. A second PCR of roughly 7 to 11 cycles was performed with a sample-barcoded 5' primer and a J-beta primer mix. Each TCR beta cDNA molecule received a unique molecular identifier from a template-switch 5' adaptor carrying 12 random nucleotides. At least 3 million CDR3-containing paired-end reads were obtained from each sample. The Mint cDNA synthesis kit, primed by a TRBC-specific oligonucleotide, was used to synthesize first-strand cDNA from all RNA. All cDNA was treated with uracil-DNA glycosylase and then went through a first 18-cycle PCR with the universal primers M1SS and BC2_uni_R. In the source study's methods: Normalization of each sample was performed by random selection of 1 million high-quality reads, each carrying a distinct molecular identifier. Instead of being binned into consensus sequences, reads that shared molecular identifiers were thrown out. CDR3 identification, clonotype clustering and error correction used MiTCR with a Q25 quality threshold and the strictest error-elimination algorithm. Lower-bound total TCR beta diversity was estimated with a nonparametric unseen species model using Euler transformation. In-frame beta chains were kept once TCRdb had trimmed the public reads at Q25 with fastp and called clones with MiXCR. Every CDR3 protein is listed once, alongside the most common genes and DNA of its rows. The V and J calls and clone size come from TCRdb's table, not from the authors' own analysis. The sample table contains 700,000 to 950,000 distinct CDR3 sequences; only one count was recorded for 55% to 70% of them. The ten most abundant clones make up around 22% of the sample.

This clonotype originated in a man under 40 in good health. Sequenced sample: blood. The rearrangement combines TRBV3-1 with TRBJ2-7, and 8 bases in between align with TRBD1. The CDR3 protein sequence reads: CASSQGQGASYEQYF. The DNA sequence is given as TGTGCCAGCAGCCAAGGGCAGGGGGCCTCCTACGAGCAGTACTTC.